One sample yielded the 8 T cell receptor beta chains listed below, sequenced in a study of OX40 agonist ivuxolimab in advanced cancers. Only in-frame clones appear in the TCRdb table, and some are missing; sequencing was by immunoSEQ multiplex PCR. The table shows about 10,000 clones, with around 85% occurring only once. The source was CD4+ or CD8+ T cells sorted from blood, collected in a trial of the OX40 agonist ivuxolimab. These TCRs come from an adult with an advanced solid tumor such as melanoma, head and neck, liver or kidney cancer.

This chain joins TRBV19 and TRBJ2-7; D is ambiguous. V dropped 10 bases and J dropped 6 bases, with 19 bases sitting between them. CDR1 and CDR2 from the germline V gene are LNHDA and SQIVND (reference sequence). The CDR3 loop spans 13 amino acids. CDR3 amino acids: CAKLNPRASEQYF. The CDR3 DNA reads TGTGCCAAATTGAACCCCCGAGCTTCCGAGCAGTACTTC.

The chain uses TRBV6-5 and TRBJ2-2, with D unclear. This CDR3 region has 13 residues. Trimming took 6 bases from V and 2 from J, leaving 7 bases between them. Looked up from germline, CDR1 is MNHEY and CDR2 is SVGAGI. CDR3 region: CASSTRNTGELFF. In DNA form, the CDR3 reads TGTGCCAGCAGCACACGAAACACCGGGGAGCTGTTTTTT.

The chain uses TRBV6-5 and TRBJ2-3; 9 bases are a match to TRBD1. The V and J ends lost 4 bases and 2 bases, in that order; junction bases with no gene match: 4. The CDR3 runs to 15 residues. CDR1 is MNHEY and CDR2 is SVGAGI in the germline V gene. CDR3 protein: CASSSRDRATDTQYF. The CDR3 DNA follows: TGTGCCAGCAGTTCCCGGGACAGGGCCACAGATACGCAGTATTTT.

The V call is TRBV19, the J call TRBJ1-5; 8 positions match TRBD1. This CDR3 spans 15 amino acids. Germline V lookup: CDR1 LNHDA, CDR2 SQIVND (reference sequence). V gave up 1 base and J gave up 5 bases; unmatched junction bases: 4. The CDR3 DNA is TGTGCCAGTAGTATAGTCACAGGGGGATATCAGCCCCAGCATTTT. Its protein is CASSIVTGGYQPQHF.

This chain uses TRBV5-5 with TRBJ2-2; 13 bases are shared with TRBD2. V lost 5 bases, J lost 4 bases, and 5 bases stayed unmatched. The CDR3 contains 16 residues. Per germline, CDR1 SGHKS and CDR2 YYEKEE (reference sequence). The CDR3 DNA is TGTGCCAGCAGGGATGGACTAGCGGGGGTCACCGGGGAGCTGTTTTTT. Protein product: CASRDGLAGVTGELFF. The variable domain in full, completed from reference TRBV5-5 and TRBJ2-2, reads DAGVTQSPTHLIKTRGQQVTLRCSPISGHKSVSWYQQVLGQGPQFIFQYYEKEERGRGNFPDRFSARQFPNYSSELNVNALLLGDSALYLCASRDGLAGVTGELFFGEGSRLTVL.

The rearrangement links TRBV11-2 to TRBJ2-7, with unresolved D. CDR3 length equals 12 residues. The germline V gene encodes CDR1 SGHAT and CDR2 FQNNGV. V gave up 2 bases and J gave up 6 bases, with 8 bases separating them. The CDR3 DNA is TGTGCCAGCAGCTTATTGGCCCCCGAGCAGTACTTC. Its protein is CASSLLAPEQYF.

This clone appeared a few times. This chain links TRBV28 with TRBJ1-2; 9 bases line up with TRBD1. The trim removed 8 bases at V and 2 bases at J, leaving 12 bases unmatched. Germline CDR1 and CDR2: MDHEN and SYDVKM. The CDR3 runs to 16 residues. The CDR3 sequence is CASSRRDRVINYGYTF. CDR3 bases: TGTGCCAGCTCCCGTAGGGACAGGGTAATCAACTATGGCTACACCTTC.

The chain combines TRBV7-6 with TRBJ2-7; TRBD1 matches at 8 bases. Germline-derived CDR1 and CDR2 are SGHVS and FNYEAQ. This CDR3 region has 14 residues. V was clipped by 1 base and J by 5 bases; unmatched bases: 4. The CDR3 spells CASSLGTGRNEQYF. The CDR3 DNA sequence: TGTGCCAGCAGCTTAGGGACAGGGAGGAACGAGCAGTACTTC.